This note documents a single T cell receptor beta chain sequence. The antigen is undetermined. Carrying UMI labels, the TRB cDNA libraries were prepared through 5' RACE. From the 5' RACE reads, TCRdb lists one entry per CDR3 protein and no DNA. This table lists over 35,000 distinct CDR3 sequences. Naive CD8+ T cells showed CD45RO-CCR7+CD27+CD95-. This CDR3 comprises 14 residues. Germline V lookup: CDR1 MDHEN, CDR2 SYDVKM. The data are from a study of CXCR3-negative and CXCR3-positive naive CD8 T cells. General study findings and limits: TRB CDR3 properties served as the basis for inferring TCR strength, and surface CD5 was comparable between naive subsets. The study found comparably high diversity in both naive subsets and much lower diversity in memory CD8+ cells.

The specimen sequenced was naive CXCR3- CD8+ T cells from blood. Described subset: CD45RO-CCR7+CD27+CD95- naive CD8+ T cells lacking CXCR3 (TNR3-). The sequence was obtained from a human donor in good health. Some clones in this sample may be carry-over from other donors' samples. The J gene is TRBJ2-7, the V gene TRBV28; TCRdb designates TRBD1, a call that cannot be tested without DNA. The CDR3 here is CASRVQGTGNEQYF.